The next 12 T cell receptor beta chains were all read from a single sample in a study of shared T cell receptors in the human thymus. Assay: immunoSEQ multiplex PCR; the TCRdb copy retains only in-frame clones and omits some. The sample records some 700,000 clones, roughly 88% being singletons. These records were also assigned to another study, of human thymus T cells.

Sequencing was carried out using thymocytes. The receptors derive from a girl in the first two years of life with a congenital heart defect.

The chain links TRBV7-2 to TRBJ2-7; D may be TRBD2 (7 bases). CDR1 is SGHTA and CDR2 is FQGNSA in the germline V gene. CDR3 length: 15 amino acids. With 5 bases removed from V and 3 bases from J, the gap between germline ends came to 17 bases. CDR3 protein: CASSLGGVLLYEQYF. For the CDR3, the DNA is TGTGCCAGCAGCCTAGGGGGGGTTCTACTCTACGAGCAGTACTTC.

The rearrangement joins TRBV6-6 to TRBJ1-2; TRBD1 is a possible D gene (5 bases). The CDR3 contains 15 residues. Germline lookup yields CDR1 MNHNY and CDR2 SVGAGI (reference sequence). Trimming took off 5 bases at V and 5 bases at J, with 18 bases between the two ends. This chain's CDR3 is CASSGGGREIYGYTF. DNA for the CDR3: TGTGCCAGCAGTGGGGGAGGCAGGGAAATATATGGCTACACCTTC.

The V and J genes are TRBV6-1 and TRBJ1-2, with TRBD1 as a possible D gene (6 bases). This CDR3 contains 13 residues. The V gene lost 1 base and the J gene lost 5 bases, with 8 bases spanning the gap. Looked up from germline, CDR1 is MNHNS and CDR2 is SASEGT. The CDR3 sequence is CASSEDREYGYTF. Written as DNA, the CDR3 is TGTGCCAGCAGTGAAGACAGGGAGTATGGCTACACCTTC.

The chain is built from TRBV5-5 and TRBJ1-6, with D perhaps TRBD1 (5 bases). The germline V gene encodes CDR1 SGHKS and CDR2 YYEKEE (reference sequence). The V end was cut by 7 bases, the J end by 3 bases, with 23 bases between. The length of the CDR3 is 18 residues. The CDR3 is CASFPLGGRSGYNSPLHF. The CDR3 DNA sequence: TGTGCCAGCTTTCCACTGGGGGGAAGGAGTGGCTATAATTCACCCCTCCACTTT.

V and J are TRBV15 and TRBJ1-5; maybe TRBD1 (6 bases). The CDR3 is made up of 16 amino acids. V gave up 2 bases and J gave up 5 bases, with 16 bases separating them. In germline, CDR1 is LNHNV, CDR2 YYDKDF (reference sequence). The CDR3 nucleotides read TGTGCCACCAGCAGATCCCAATCAGGGGAACATCAGCCCCAGCATTTT. It encodes CATSRSQSGEHQPQHF.

The V call is TRBV7-2, the J call TRBJ1-1, with D tentatively TRBD1 (5 bases). Germline V gene data show CDR1 as SGHTA and CDR2 as FQGNSA. The CDR3 extends over 17 amino acids. Trimming cost V 2 bases and J 0 bases, with 16 bases left between them. The CDR3 sequence is CASSLNRGVLMNTEAFF. The CDR3 DNA sequence: TGTGCCAGCAGCTTAAATCGGGGGGTGTTGATGAACACTGAAGCTTTCTTT.

J is TRBJ1-1 and V is TRBV5-4, with a tentative D call TRBD1 (5 bases). Trimming pared 2 bases from V and 0 bases from J, leaving 23 bases between. This CDR3 region has 19 residues. Germline loops: CDR1 SGHNT, CDR2 YYREEE (reference sequence). The CDR3 nucleotides read TGTGCCAGCAGCTTAGTCGTTTTGCAGGGAGGAAATATGAACACTGAAGCTTTCTTT. Its protein is CASSLVVLQGGNMNTEAFF.

The rearrangement joins TRBV12-5 to TRBJ1-2; D uncertain. The V end lost 1 base, the J end lost 9 bases, and 6 bases lay between the germline ends. Germline loops: CDR1 LGHNT, CDR2 FRNRAP. The length of the CDR3 is 11 residues. The CDR3 DNA follows: TGTGCTAGTGGTTTGGATACACGCTACACCTTC. It specifies CASGLDTRYTF.

The chain employs TRBV2 and TRBJ2-5; a weak D match, TRBD2 (5 bases). Trimming stripped 7 bases from V and 1 base from J, with 16 bases between. The CDR3 extends over 15 amino acids. Looked up from germline, CDR1 is SNHLY and CDR2 is FYNNEI. In DNA, the CDR3 is TGTGCCAGCAAACGGAGGAAACAAGCCCAAGAGACCCAGTACTTC. Translating gives CASKRRKQAQETQYF.

The rearrangement links TRBV10-2 to TRBJ1-5; 7 nucleotides align to TRBD1. The CDR3 spans 17 residues. Trimming cost V 6 bases and J 3 bases; bases outside gene matches: 14. The V gene's germline CDR1 is WSHSY and CDR2 SAAADI. The CDR3 region has the DNA TGCGCCAGCAGCGCTAAACCTGCGACAGGGTACAATCAGCCCCAGCATTTT. Translation gives CASSAKPATGYNQPQHF.

The rearrangement uses TRBV28 and TRBJ2-7; D gene unclear. Trimming cost V 5 bases and J 3 bases, with 14 bases left between them. The germline V gene encodes CDR1 MDHEN and CDR2 SYDVKM. This CDR3 has 14 residues. The CDR3 region is CASSPRFGNYEQYF. The CDR3 bases are TGTGCCAGCAGTCCGAGGTTTGGAAACTACGAGCAGTACTTC.

The chain recombines TRBV19 with TRBJ1-5; 11 bases agree with TRBD1. Losses at the gene ends were 5 bases for V and 1 base for J; bases not matched to a gene: 10. The length of the CDR3 is 18 residues. Germline CDR1 and CDR2: LNHDA and SQIVND (reference sequence). CDR3: CASSHRTGGDSSNQPQHF. DNA of the CDR3: TGTGCCAGTAGTCATCGGACAGGGGGCGACTCGAGCAATCAGCCCCAGCATTTT.